This TCR beta chain was profiled in a study of blood T cells in healthy people across ages. Findings and caveats of the study: Both higher diversity and more naive CD4+ cells marked long-lived donors when set against aged donors.

Primers used in a second PCR of about 7 to 12 cycles were a sample-barcoded 5' primer and a J-beta primer mix. MiXCR, run by TCRdb on the 5' RACE reads, gives a single entry per CDR3 protein. The table records approximately 800,000 distinct CDR3 sequences, roughly 25% of them present only once. This CDR3 contains 14 residues. The V gene lost 5 bases and the J gene lost 0 bases, with 8 bases spanning the gap. A word on this clonotype: Its antigen remains unknown.

This same sample was also taken into another study, of T cells of mothers and their children.

V is TRBV12-3 or TRBV12-4 and J is TRBJ1-5; D not resolved. The material sequenced was blood. The sequence was obtained from a boy between 10 and 17 years old in good health. CDR3 residues: CASSPTDSNQPQHF. CDR3 DNA: TGTGCCAGCAGTCCCACGGATAGCAATCAGCCCCAGCATTTT.